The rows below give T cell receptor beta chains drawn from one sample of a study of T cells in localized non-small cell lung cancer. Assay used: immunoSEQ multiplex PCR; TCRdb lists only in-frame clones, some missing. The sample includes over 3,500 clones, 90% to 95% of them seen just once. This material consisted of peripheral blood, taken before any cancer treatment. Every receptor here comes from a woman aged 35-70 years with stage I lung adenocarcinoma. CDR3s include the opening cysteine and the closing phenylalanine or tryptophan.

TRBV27 CASIKTGTTEAFF
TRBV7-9 CASGDEQYF
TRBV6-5 CASSNTGYYGYTF
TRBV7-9 CASSYPDRGQDEQFF
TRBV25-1 CASSPGQGPYYEQYF
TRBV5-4 CASSLARGRSYGYTF
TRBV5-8 CASTLPRPSGLYF
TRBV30 CAWSTSWISSEAFF
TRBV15 CATSSGELAGVSGELFF
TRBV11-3 CASSPGQAGAKNIQYF
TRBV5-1 CASSSGGDNYEQYF
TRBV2 CASSHGQTNEKLFF
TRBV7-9 CASSSRGAYTGELFF
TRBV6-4 CASSDGTGELFF
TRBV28 CASSSGARERAGANVLTF
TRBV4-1 CASSQGGMQETQYF
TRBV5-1 CASSGLAEETQYF
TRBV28 CASSRYEAFF
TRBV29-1 CSVEGRAGVTYEQYF
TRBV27 CASSAMWGQGQETQYF
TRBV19 CASSIGYSEAFF
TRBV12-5 CASGSSSYNEQFF
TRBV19 CASSIEGRASRSYNEQFF
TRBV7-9 CASSPPGNLKEDTQYF
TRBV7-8 CASSRRGGQPQHF
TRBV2 CASKHPLAGDNEQFF
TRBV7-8 CASSFPSGRPDTQYF
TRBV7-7 CASSPGTVNEQFF
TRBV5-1 CASCTGDSGNTIYF
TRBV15 CATSRDPDRMGGDEAFF
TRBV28 CASSFPTINEQFF
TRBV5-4 CASSGGTSGYNEQFF
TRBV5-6 CASSPQGAGETQYF
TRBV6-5 CASSSLGNEQFF
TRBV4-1 CASSQGAGTGGGYTF
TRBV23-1 CASSQSDRVGLYEQFF
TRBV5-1 CASSLAGRAGAPDTQYF
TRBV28 CASRVGAYGYTF
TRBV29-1 CSVDSGGVDYGYTF
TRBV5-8 CASSLAYEQYF
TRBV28 CASSQGSRNEQFF
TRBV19 CASSVSRGNNNQPQHF
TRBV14 CASSQDPSYNEQFF
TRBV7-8 CASSLDPGAGEQYF
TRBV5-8 CASSSRSVAMYEQYF
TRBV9 CASSVGTSVTEEQYF
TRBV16 CASSQASGSGETQYF
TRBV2 CASSRAGTNTGELFF
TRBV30 CAWSQAGLRETQYF
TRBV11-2 CASSLAAGGEDTQYF
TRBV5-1 CASRTSGSYNEQFF
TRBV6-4 CASSPRTPADNEQFF
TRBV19 CATKRRLAEETQYF
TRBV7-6 CASSLAGQSGNTIYF
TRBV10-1 CASSEADRVPSEAFF
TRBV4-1 CASSRPGTGSPEYF
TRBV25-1 CASSHLRTGNEKLFF
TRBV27 CASSEQGAQGYTF
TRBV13 CASSPHRESYEQYF
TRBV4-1 CASSRRAGRTNTGELFF